These 17 T cell receptor beta chains came from one sample sequenced in a study of blood T cell repertoires in COVID-19. Here immunoSEQ multiplex PCR was the method, and the copy in TCRdb shows in-frame clones only, minus some. The sample carries 80,000 or so clones, 85% recorded once. Source material: peripheral blood. The source of these receptors is a man in his 60s with COVID-19, enrolled during active disease.

The chain's CDR3 is CASTSPVGVTEAFF. The CDR3 DNA follows: TGTGCCAGCACTTCCCCTGTAGGGGTCACTGAAGCTTTCTTT. The genes are TRBV28 and TRBJ1-1; D possibly corresponds to TRBD1 (5 bases). Germline CDR1 reads MDHEN; CDR2 reads SYDVKM. The V end lost 7 bases, the J end lost 4 bases, and 16 bases lay between the germline ends. The CDR3 sequence is 14 residues long.

For the CDR3, the DNA is TGCGCCAGCAGCCGGACGGGAGACAGGGTTCTAGAAAAACTGTTTTTT. It encodes CASSRTGDRVLEKLFF. The chain uses TRBV5-1 and TRBJ1-4, with 7 bases identical to TRBD1. The germline V gene encodes CDR1 SGHRS and CDR2 YFSETQ. This CDR3 is built from 16 residues. With V trimmed by 4 bases and J by 8 bases, 14 bases remained unmatched.

In DNA, the CDR3 is TGTGCCTGGAGACTTAGTGCCGGGGAGCTGTTTTTT. This translates into CAWRLSAGELFF. The J gene is TRBJ2-2, the V gene TRBV30; no clear D. The V end was cut by 3 bases, the J end by 6 bases, with 8 bases between. Germline values: CDR1 GTSNPN, CDR2 SVGIG (reference sequence). This CDR3 spans 12 amino acids.

This chain connects TRBV6-5 to TRBJ2-7, with D tentatively TRBD1 (5 bases). V lost 9 bases, J lost 5 bases, and 20 bases lay in between. In germline, CDR1 is MNHEY, CDR2 SVGAGI. CDR3 size: 14 residues. CDR3 coding DNA: TGTGCCAGTAGGACATTCGGAAAGCTAGACGAGCAGTACTTC. It yields the protein CASRTFGKLDEQYF.

This rearrangement joins TRBV2 to TRBJ2-3; the match to TRBD1 covers 8 bases. The ends lost 10 bases at V and 2 bases at J; junction bases unmatched: 11. Germline V CDR1 and CDR2: SNHLY, FYNNEI. The CDR3 loop spans 15 amino acids. CDR3 amino acids: CAIRTGPHHTDTQYF. In DNA, the CDR3 is TGTGCCATCAGGACAGGGCCCCATCACACAGATACGCAGTATTTT.

The rearrangement uses TRBV2 and TRBJ1-2; no clear D. With 4 bases removed from V and 2 bases from J, the gap between germline ends came to 11 bases. The CDR3 has 14 amino acids. The germline gives CDR1 SNHLY, CDR2 FYNNEI. This CDR3 reads CASSGAAINYGYTF. CDR3 sequence (DNA): TGTGCCAGCAGTGGGGCAGCAATAAACTATGGCTACACCTTC.

This chain connects TRBV10-3 to TRBJ2-5; 8 nucleotides match TRBD2. Germline V gene data show CDR1 as ENHRY and CDR2 as SYGVKD. CDR3 length equals 13 residues. J lost 1 base, V lost 10 bases, and 5 bases had no gene match. CDR3 nucleotide sequence: TGTGCCACCCAAGGGACTAGCCAAGAGACCCAGTACTTC. Protein sequence: CATQGTSQETQYF.

The chain couples TRBV3-1 (or the pseudogene TRBV3-2) to TRBJ2-1, with D unresolved. Germline V CDR1 and CDR2: LGHDT, YNNKEL (reference sequence). There are 13 residues in the CDR3. The V gene lost 3 bases and the J gene lost 9 bases, with 12 bases spanning the gap. CDR3 sequence (DNA): TGTGCCAGCAGCCAGTCGTCCTGGAGTGAGCAGTTCTTC. Protein product: CASSQSSWSEQFF.

The rearrangement links TRBV10-3 to TRBJ2-7; 9 bases match TRBD1. Germline loops: CDR1 ENHRY, CDR2 SYGVKD. The trim removed 7 bases at V and 9 bases at J, leaving 13 bases unmatched. The CDR3 is 14 residues long. CDR3 amino acids: CAINYRGRFSRQYF. The CDR3 bases are TGTGCCATCAATTACAGGGGGCGGTTCTCACGGCAGTACTTC.

This rearrangement joins TRBV24-1 to TRBJ2-1, with D perhaps matching TRBD2 (6 bases). Trimming removed 2 bases from V and 7 bases from J, with 14 bases in between. The germline V gene has CDR1 KGHDR and CDR2 SFDVKD. The CDR3 has 15 amino acids. This CDR3 reads CATSDSGLGRNEQFF. The DNA for the CDR3 is TGTGCCACCAGTGATTCGGGACTTGGTAGGAATGAGCAGTTCTTC.

The chain has TRBV2 and TRBJ2-5; 7 bases are a match to TRBD2. Germline V gene lookup returns CDR1 SNHLY and CDR2 FYNNEI. V shed 4 bases and J 7 bases; nucleotides not matched to a gene: 12. The CDR3 has 15 residues. The CDR3 region is CASSALFSGEGTQYF. CDR3 nucleotides: TGTGCCAGCAGTGCGCTTTTCAGCGGGGAGGGGACCCAGTACTTC.

The chain couples TRBV13 to TRBJ1-1; perhaps TRBD1 as D (5 bases). The V and J ends lost 5 bases and 5 bases respectively, with 15 bases between them. There are 14 residues in the CDR3. CDR1 and CDR2 from the germline V gene are PRHDT and FYEKMQ (reference sequence). The CDR3 DNA sequence: TGTGCCAGCAGCCAGCCCGGGGGGGGGACTGAAGCTTTCTTT. Amino acids: CASSQPGGGTEAFF.

The chain carries TRBV7-6 and TRBJ2-3, with 7 bases fitting TRBD1. This CDR3 comprises 15 residues. Germline assignment: CDR1 SGHVS and CDR2 FNYEAQ. Trimming took 1 base from V and 2 from J; bases not matched to a gene: 3. CDR3 protein: CASSLEGQTTDTQYF. In nucleotides, the CDR3 is TGTGCCAGCAGCTTAGAGGGACAGACCACAGATACGCAGTATTTT.

The chain employs TRBV27 and TRBJ2-2; 12 nucleotides line up with TRBD2. Per germline, CDR1 MNHEY and CDR2 SMNVEV (reference sequence). Trimming took 3 bases from V and 3 from J; bases not matched to a gene: 5. The CDR3 extends over 17 amino acids. CDR3: CASSLGLAGSYTGELFF. CDR3 sequence (DNA): TGTGCCAGCAGTTTGGGACTAGCGGGTTCTTACACCGGGGAGCTGTTTTTT.

On this clone itself: Mismatch with germline at one junction end may stem from a read error. The chain carries TRBV6-1 and TRBJ2-7; the D is unclear. Germline V gene sequence: CDR1 MNHNS, CDR2 SASEGT. This CDR3 is built from 15 residues. The CDR3 bases are TGTGCCAACAGTGAAGGCCCACCCGCCAGGTACGAGCAGTACTTC. Residues: CANSEGPPARYEQYF.

V is TRBV5-1 and J is TRBJ1-2, with no clear D. V was cut by 0 bases and J by 5 bases, with 14 bases left in between. The CDR3 has 15 residues. CDR1 SGHRS and CDR2 YFSETQ come from the germline V gene. The CDR3 spells CASSLGNRETYGYTF. The DNA of the CDR3 is TGCGCCAGCAGCTTGGGCAACCGGGAGACATATGGCTACACCTTC.

The V gene is TRBV2, the J gene TRBJ1-1; no reliable D call. V was clipped by 6 bases and J by 7 bases, with 15 bases between them. Germline-derived CDR1 and CDR2 are SNHLY and FYNNEI. CDR3 length: 13 residues. CDR3 sequence (DNA): TGTGCCAGCAGCCCGAGGGTGGAAGGTGAAGCTTTCTTT. Its translation: CASSPRVEGEAFF.